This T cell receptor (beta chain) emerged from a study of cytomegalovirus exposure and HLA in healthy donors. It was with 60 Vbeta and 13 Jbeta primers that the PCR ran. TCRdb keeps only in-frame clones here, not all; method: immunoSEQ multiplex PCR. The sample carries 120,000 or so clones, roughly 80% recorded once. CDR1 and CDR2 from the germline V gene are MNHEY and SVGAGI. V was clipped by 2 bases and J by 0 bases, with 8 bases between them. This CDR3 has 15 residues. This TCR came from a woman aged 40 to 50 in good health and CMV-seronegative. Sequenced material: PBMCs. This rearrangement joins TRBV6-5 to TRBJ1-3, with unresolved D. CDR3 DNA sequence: TGTGCCAGCAGTTACGGCGGGTACTCTGGAAACACCATATATTTT. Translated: CASSYGGYSGNTIYF.